Presented here are 8 T cell receptor beta chains from one specimen sequenced in a study of graft-versus-host responses after intestinal transplantation. Their antigen targets remain unknown. The assay was immunoSEQ multiplex PCR, and TCRdb's table has in-frame clones only and misses some. The sample holds about 100,000 clones; roughly 87% are singletons and the top ten take roughly 0.95%. The specimen was unstimulated CD4+ T cells sorted from spleen or lymph node cells, collected before transplant. Receptors were obtained from a human donor who was the organ donor for an intestinal transplant.

The chain carries TRBV7-7 and TRBJ2-2; D unresolved. V lost 5 bases, J lost 4 bases, and 11 bases lay in between. CDR1 SSHAT and CDR2 FNYEAQ come from the germline V gene (reference sequence). This CDR3 contains 14 residues. CDR3 protein: CASSAFPTTGELFF. The CDR3 DNA follows: TGTGCCAGCAGCGCCTTCCCTACCACCGGGGAGCTGTTTTTT.

V and J are TRBV20-1 and TRBJ2-1; no clear D. Germline V lookup: CDR1 DFQATT, CDR2 SNEGSKA (reference sequence). The CDR3 totals 10 residues. Deletions cut 2 bases from V and 8 bases from J, with 4 bases between. The CDR3 nucleotides read TGCAGTGCTAGAAGGGATGAGCAGTTCTTC. It yields the protein CSARRDEQFF.

As DNA, the CDR3 is TGTGCCTGGAGTGTATGGGGGCGGGGGTCCACCGGGGAGCTGTTTTTT. Amino acid sequence: CAWSVWGRGSTGELFF. The V call is TRBV30, the J call TRBJ2-2, with TRBD2 as a possible D gene (7 bases). Looked up from germline, CDR1 is GTSNPN and CDR2 is SVGIG (reference sequence). The V gene lost 0 bases and the J gene lost 4 bases, with 15 bases spanning the gap. The CDR3 sequence is 16 residues long. Supplemented by reference TRBV30 and TRBJ2-2, the full variable domain reads SQTIHQWPATLVQPVGSPLSLECTVEGTSNPNLYWYRQAAGRGLQLLFYSVGIGQISSEVPQNLSASRPQDRQFILSSKKLLLSDSGFYLCAWSVWGRGSTGELFFGEGSRLTVL.

A word on this clone: Other DNA sequences in this sample translate to the same CDR3. The chain has TRBV5-6 and TRBJ1-5, with 8 bases lining up with TRBD1. CDR1 and CDR2 (germline): SGHDT, YYEEEE. The junction had 9 bases not matched to a gene; V was cut back by 0 bases and J by 7 bases. The CDR3 is 16 amino acids. The CDR3 reads CASSLGGQGSGQPQHF. The CDR3 DNA follows: TGTGCCAGCAGCTTGGGTGGACAGGGATCAGGACAGCCCCAGCATTTT.

V gene TRBV7-9 combines with J gene TRBJ1-6, with 10 nucleotides matching TRBD1. CDR3 length: 16 amino acids. The V gene's germline CDR1 is SEHNR and CDR2 FQNEAQ (reference sequence). V was clipped by 4 bases and J by 3 bases; unmatched bases: 3. CDR3 in amino acids: CASSSDRGIYNSPLHF. The DNA of the CDR3 is TGTGCCAGCAGCTCGGACAGGGGGATCTATAATTCACCCCTCCACTTT.

The CDR3 protein is CASSRGLTNEKLFF. CDR3 DNA sequence: TGCGCCAGCAGCCGCGGACTGACTAATGAAAAACTGTTTTTT. The chain employs TRBV5-1 and TRBJ1-4, with D uncertain. The CDR3 length is 14 residues. Germline CDR1 reads SGHRS; CDR2 reads YFSETQ. V dropped 4 bases and J dropped 2 bases, with 9 bases sitting between them.

V usage is TRBV30 and J usage is TRBJ2-2, with D possibly called TRBD1 or TRBD2 (5 bases each). This CDR3 region has 20 residues. Per the germline V gene, CDR1 is GTSNPN and CDR2 is SVGIG (reference sequence). V lost 0 bases, J lost 1 base, and 24 bases lay in between. The CDR3 nucleotides are TGTGCCTGGAGTGTACTAGGGGTTAGAGGGGCGAGTCAGAACACCGGGGAGCTGTTTTTT. Protein product: CAWSVLGVRGASQNTGELFF.

The CDR3 DNA reads TGTGCCAGCAGTTTATACGGCAGCTCTGGAAACACCATATATTTT. Translating it yields CASSLYGSSGNTIYF. The chain couples TRBV28 to TRBJ1-3; D not certain. The CDR3 spans 15 residues. Germline-derived CDR1 and CDR2 are MDHEN and SYDVKM. The ends were cut back, 1 base at V and 0 bases at J, with 7 bases in the middle.